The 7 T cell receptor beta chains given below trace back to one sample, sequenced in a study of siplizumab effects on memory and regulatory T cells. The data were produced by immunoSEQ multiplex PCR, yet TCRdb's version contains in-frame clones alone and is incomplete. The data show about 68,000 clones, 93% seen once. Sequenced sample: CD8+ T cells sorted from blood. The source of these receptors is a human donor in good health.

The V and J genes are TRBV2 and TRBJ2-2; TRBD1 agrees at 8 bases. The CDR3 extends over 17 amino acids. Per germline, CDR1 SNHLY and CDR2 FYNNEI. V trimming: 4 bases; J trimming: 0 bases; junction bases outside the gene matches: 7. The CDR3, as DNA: TGTGCCAGCAGTGCCGGACAGGGAACCACGAACACCGGGGAGCTGTTTTTT. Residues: CASSAGQGTTNTGELFF.

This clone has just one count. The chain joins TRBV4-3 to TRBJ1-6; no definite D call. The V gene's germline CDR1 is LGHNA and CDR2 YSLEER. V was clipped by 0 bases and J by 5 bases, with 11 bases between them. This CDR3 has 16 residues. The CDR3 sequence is CASSQDRADDNSPLHF. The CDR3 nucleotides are TGCGCCAGCAGCCAAGATCGTGCGGACGATAATTCACCCCTCCACTTT.

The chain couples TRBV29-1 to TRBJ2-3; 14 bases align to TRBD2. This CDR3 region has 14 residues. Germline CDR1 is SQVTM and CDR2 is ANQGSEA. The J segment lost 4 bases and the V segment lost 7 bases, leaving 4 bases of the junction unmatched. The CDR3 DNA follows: TGCAGCGCAGGACTAGCGGGGGGTCCAGATACGCAGTATTTT. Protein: CSAGLAGGPDTQYF.

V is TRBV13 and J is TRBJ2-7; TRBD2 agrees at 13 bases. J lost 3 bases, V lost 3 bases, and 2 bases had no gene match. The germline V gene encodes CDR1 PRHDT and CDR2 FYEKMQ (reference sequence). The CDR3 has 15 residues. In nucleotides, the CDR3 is TGTGCCAGCAGCTTCGGGACTAGCGGGGACTACGAGCAGTACTTC. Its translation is CASSFGTSGDYEQYF.

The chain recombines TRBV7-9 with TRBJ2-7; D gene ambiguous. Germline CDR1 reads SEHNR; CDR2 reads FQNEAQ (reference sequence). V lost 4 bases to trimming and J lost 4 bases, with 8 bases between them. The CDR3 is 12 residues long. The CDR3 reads CASSYPLYEQYF. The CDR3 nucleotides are TGTGCCAGCAGCTATCCTCTTTACGAGCAGTACTTC.

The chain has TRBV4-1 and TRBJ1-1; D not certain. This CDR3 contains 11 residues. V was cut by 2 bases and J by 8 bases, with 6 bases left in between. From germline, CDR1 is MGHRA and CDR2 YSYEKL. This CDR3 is CASSQQTEAFF. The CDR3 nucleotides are TGCGCCAGCAGCCAACAGACAGAAGCTTTCTTT.

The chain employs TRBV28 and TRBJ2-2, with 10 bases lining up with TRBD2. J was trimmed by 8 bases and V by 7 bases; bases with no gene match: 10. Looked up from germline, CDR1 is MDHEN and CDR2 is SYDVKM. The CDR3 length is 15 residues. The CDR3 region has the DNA TGTGCCAGCATTAACTTAGCGGGGGGTATGGGGGAGCTGTTTTTT. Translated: CASINLAGGMGELFF.